The 16 T cell receptor beta chains below all came from one sample that was sequenced in a study of vaccination effects on CD4 cells after COVID-19 (dated by TCRdb to the early 2020s). For these TCRs, the target antigens are not known. The library was built by means of the immunoSEQ multiplex PCR assay. TCRdb mirrors the immuneACCESS table, restricted to in-frame sequences. Some clones are absent from its copies; in checked studies, under half trace to an unresolved V gene, and the reason for the others is unknown. In all, the sample holds 8,500 to 13,000 clones, and approximately 74% of those were seen once. The top ten clonotypes cover around 24% of the sample. The ViraFEST assay stimulated PBMC with viral peptide pools and then used TCR sequencing to identify antigen-specific CD4+ T cell clonotypes by expansion. After more than 9 days of culture, CD4+ T cells were isolated with the EasySep CD4+ T cell isolation kit.

The sequencing here drew on CD4+ T cells from PBMCs cultured with HCoV-229E spike peptides, taken before COVID-19 vaccination. The cell subset or site label corresponds to: HCoV-229E spike overlapping peptide pool stimulation. Receptor source: a human donor who received a COVID-19 vaccine.

The rearrangement links TRBV6-1 to TRBJ1-1, with D uncertain. The CDR3 length is 15 residues. Trimming stripped 1 base from V and 0 bases from J, with 9 bases between. CDR1 is MNHNS and CDR2 is SASEGT in the germline V gene. This chain's CDR3 is CASSEVAGVNTEAFF. Here the CDR3 DNA reads TGTGCCAGCAGTGAAGTGGCAGGCGTGAACACTGAAGCTTTCTTT.

The chain couples TRBV9 to TRBJ1-2; D might be TRBD1 (6 bases). The V end was cut by 0 bases, the J end by 4 bases, with 13 bases between. Per germline, CDR1 SGDLS and CDR2 YYNGEE. The CDR3 covers 15 residues. CDR3 in amino acids: CASSVGGGVGYGYTF. In nucleotides, the CDR3 is TGTGCCAGCAGCGTAGGGGGGGGCGTGGGCTATGGCTACACCTTC.

There are a few counts of this clone. J is TRBJ1-5 and V is TRBV19, with D uncertain. V was shortened by 5 bases and J by 5 bases, with 13 bases between the two germline ends. CDR3 size: 14 residues. The V gene's germline CDR1 is LNHDA and CDR2 SQIVND (reference sequence). CDR3 amino acids: CASSLMPRDQPQHF. The CDR3 nucleotides are TGTGCCAGTAGTTTAATGCCGCGGGATCAGCCCCAGCATTTT.

This clone appeared a few times. The J gene is TRBJ2-1, the V gene TRBV27; no definite D call. V was trimmed by 5 bases and J by 12 bases, leaving 20 bases between them. Germline V gene sequence: CDR1 MNHEY, CDR2 SMNVEV (reference sequence). The CDR3 totals 14 residues. CDR3: CASSPHHGVRTQFF. CDR3 coding DNA: TGTGCCAGCAGTCCGCATCATGGGGTGAGGACGCAGTTCTTC.

The CDR3 DNA reads TGTGCCAGCAGTGAAGCGAGCGGGATACCCTACGAGCAGTACTTC. Encoded protein: CASSEASGIPYEQYF. The J gene is TRBJ2-7, the V gene TRBV6-1, with 7 positions matching TRBD2. Per the germline V gene, CDR1 is MNHNS and CDR2 is SASEGT. CDR3 length: 15 amino acids. V was clipped by 0 bases and J by 2 bases; unmatched bases: 4.

The chain carries TRBV7-9 and TRBJ2-5, with a tentative D call TRBD2 (6 bases). Trimming took 4 bases from V and 1 from J, leaving 10 bases between them. The CDR3 totals 14 residues. Germline loops: CDR1 SEHNR, CDR2 FQNEAQ (reference sequence). The CDR3 DNA reads as TGTGCCAGCAGCTCCTTGGGGGGCCAAGAGACCCAGTACTTC. It encodes CASSSLGGQETQYF.

This sequence joins TRBV21-1 and TRBJ1-3; the table's D call TRBD1 went unverified against the DNA. TRBV21-1 is described as a pseudogene. The CDR3 runs to 17 residues. The CDR3 is CASSKGDRTSSGNTIYF. CDR3 nucleotide sequence: TGTGCCAGCAGCAAAGGGGACAGGACGAGCTCTGGAAACACCATATATTTT.

J is TRBJ1-6 and V is TRBV2, with D perhaps TRBD1 (6 bases). V was cut by 8 bases and J by 10 bases, with 18 bases left in between. From germline, CDR1 is SNHLY and CDR2 FYNNEI. The CDR3 has 14 amino acids. The CDR3 spells CASRDGTSQSPLHF. In nucleotides, the CDR3 is TGTGCCAGCCGAGATGGGACATCACAATCACCCCTCCACTTT.

This clone came up a few times. The chain joins TRBV2 to TRBJ2-5; D gene uncertain. Germline CDR1 SNHLY, CDR2 FYNNEI. The CDR3 is 12 residues long. The ends were cut back, 5 bases at V and 7 bases at J, with 11 bases in the middle. CDR3 sequence reads: CASSLDYGTQYF. CDR3 coding DNA: TGTGCCAGCAGTCTAGATTATGGGACCCAGTACTTC.

The rearrangement joins TRBV4-1 to TRBJ1-2; D is ambiguous. V lost 1 base and J 2 bases, leaving 8 bases between the germline ends. The CDR3 has 14 amino acids. Germline CDR1 MGHRA, CDR2 YSYEKL. The CDR3 region is CASSQVGRNYGYTF. The CDR3, as DNA: TGCGCCAGCAGCCAAGTAGGGCGGAACTATGGCTACACCTTC.

The chain has TRBV7-9 and TRBJ1-1; no firm D call. This CDR3 comprises 13 residues. Germline V lookup: CDR1 SEHNR, CDR2 FQNEAQ (reference sequence). V lost 4 bases, J lost 3 bases, and 9 bases lay in between. CDR3 DNA: TGTGCCAGCAGCTCGGTGGGGTACACTGAAGCTTTCTTT. Translated: CASSSVGYTEAFF.

This clone was seen more than once but under ten times. This chain joins TRBV6-2 or TRBV6-3 and TRBJ1-5; D gene uncertain. The CDR3 is 16 residues long. The ends were cut back, 0 bases at V and 0 bases at J, with 9 bases in the middle. CDR1 is MNHEY, CDR2 SVGEGT, per germline. The CDR3 loop is CASSYSGSYSNQPQHF. As DNA, the CDR3 is TGTGCCAGCAGTTACTCGGGGAGTTATAGCAATCAGCCCCAGCATTTT.

CDR3 sequence reads: CASSLGVPNEQYF. The CDR3, as DNA: TGTGCCAGCAGCTTAGGGGTCCCCAACGAGCAGTACTTC. The chain couples TRBV7-9 to TRBJ2-7; D is uncertain. CDR3 size: 13 residues. The V gene's germline CDR1 is SEHNR and CDR2 FQNEAQ (reference sequence). V was shortened by 1 base and J by 5 bases, with 9 bases between the two germline ends.

This clone was seen more than once but under ten times. The V and J genes are TRBV11-2 and TRBJ1-2; D not certain. Looked up from germline, CDR1 is SGHAT and CDR2 is FQNNGV. The CDR3 has 13 residues. The V end was cut by 1 base, the J end by 4 bases, with 7 bases between. The CDR3 sequence: CASSLGTAYGYTF. The CDR3 DNA sequence: TGTGCCAGCAGCTTAGGAACAGCCTATGGCTACACCTTC.

This sequence joins TRBV3-1 (or the pseudogene TRBV3-2) and TRBJ2-1; D not resolved. V was pared by 0 bases and J by 10 bases, with 13 bases between. This CDR3 has 14 amino acids. Germline CDR1 is LGHDT and CDR2 is YNNKEL (reference sequence). The chain's CDR3 is CASSQDGQSLEQFF. CDR3 nucleotide sequence: TGTGCCAGCAGCCAAGATGGGCAAAGCCTCGAGCAGTTCTTC.

This chain links TRBV5-1 with TRBJ1-6, with a weak D call TRBD1 (5 bases). CDR1 is SGHRS, CDR2 YFSETQ, per germline. V was shortened by 3 bases and J by 6 bases, with 10 bases between the two germline ends. The CDR3 extends over 14 amino acids. The CDR3 DNA reads as TGCGCCAGCAGCTCCGACAGACCTAATTCACCCCTCCACTTT. Translating it yields CASSSDRPNSPLHF.